This TCR beta chain originates from a study of long-term antiretroviral therapy in people with HIV. The authors ran the immunoSEQ assay, v3.0, at survey level. Clones were read by immunoSEQ multiplex PCR, and TCRdb kept only the in-frame ones, dropping some. This table has 30,000 to 40,000 clones, around 97% appearing once. The material was unsorted PBMCs, obtained 6.9 years after starting antiretroviral therapy. The TCR was taken from a man between 25 and 39 years old with HIV.

CDR3 in amino acids: CASSRDLRSGLREGPGELFF. The CDR3 DNA reads TGCGCCAGCAGCCGAGATTTGAGGTCAGGGTTGCGGGAGGGCCCCGGGGAGCTGTTTTTT. The chain employs TRBV4-3 and TRBJ2-2; TRBD2 matches 9 bases. In germline, CDR1 is LGHNA, CDR2 YSLEER. The CDR3 is 20 residues long. The junction had 21 bases not matched to a gene; V was cut back by 4 bases and J by 6 bases.